The source of this T cell receptor (beta chain) is a study of shared clonotypes between healthy human individuals. Concerning this clone itself: Its antigen remains unknown.

TCRdb keeps only in-frame clones here, not all; method: immunoSEQ multiplex PCR. The table has 1,500,000 or so clones, roughly 96% seen once. V shed 10 bases, J shed 4 bases, and the junction held 6 bases outside the gene matches. This CDR3 has 13 residues. Germline V gene lookup returns CDR1 SNHLY and CDR2 FYNNEI. General study points: Sampling used blood alone; tissue repertoires probably differ. Compared with memory subsets, naive subsets generally had larger estimated richness.

The origin of this receptor is a man in his thirties or forties in good health. The chain recombines TRBV2 with TRBJ2-3; 9 nucleotides line up with TRBD2. Sequencing was carried out using naive CD4+ T cells sorted from blood. Subset indicated: CD45RA+ positively selected. CDR3 amino acids: CANQREVSDTQYF. In nucleotides, the CDR3 is TGTGCCAACCAGCGGGAGGTGTCAGATACGCAGTATTTT.